This entry lists 3 T cell receptor beta chains sequenced from one sample in a study of tumor-infiltrating lymphocytes in primary liver carcinoma. Extraction also yielded germline DNA, while blood RNA was obtained from unsorted whole blood. Making TCR beta cDNA involved approximately 510 ng total RNA and a constant-region primer. Sequencing libraries for TCR beta derived from three nested multiplex PCR rounds that used slightly modified ARM-PCR. Primers for the first two PCR rounds were TRBV1-TRBV30 forward primers and a C-beta reverse primer (approximately 10 cycles per round). TCRdb redid the calling of the multiplex PCR reads with MiXCR, one entry per CDR3 protein. This sample has 300,000 to 400,000 distinct CDR3 sequences, with 65% found just once. Sequencing used peripheral blood. Receptors were obtained from a man aged 40-49 years with primary liver carcinoma and hepatitis B virus infection.

To note about this clonotype: Relative to the germline gene, one junction end is altered; a read error may explain this. The chain combines TRBV6-5 with TRBJ1-1; D gene ambiguous. Germline V lookup: CDR1 MNHEY, CDR2 SVGAGI. This CDR3 has 14 residues. As DNA, the CDR3 is TGTGCCAGCAGCTACTCTCTTGAGGAGCGTGAAGCTTTCTTT. Translation: CASSYSLEEREAFF.

This rearrangement joins TRBV11-2 to TRBJ2-1; 8 bases map to TRBD2. Germline CDR1 SGHAT, CDR2 FQNNGV. The CDR3 has 14 amino acids. J lost 8 bases, V lost 0 bases, and 3 bases had no gene match. In DNA form, the CDR3 reads TGTGCCAGCAGCTTAGACGGGGGGGCCTATGAGCAGTTCTTC. Amino acid sequence: CASSLDGGAYEQFF.

This clonotype appeared a few times. A much larger clone lies one base from this, so it may be a read error. V and J are TRBV4-3 and TRBJ2-3; 9 bases line up with TRBD1. The CDR3 totals 17 residues. The germline CDR1 and CDR2 sequences are LGHNA and YSLEER. The CDR3 reads CASSLTAGQGSTDAQYF. The DNA of the CDR3 is TGCGCCAGCAGCCTCACCGCAGGACAGGGGAGCACAGATGCGCAGTATTTT.